This T cell receptor (beta chain) was captured in a study of cytomegalovirus exposure and HLA in healthy donors. PCR involved 60 Vbeta and 13 Jbeta primers. Here immunoSEQ multiplex PCR was the method, and the copy in TCRdb shows in-frame clones only, minus some. Of about 170,000 clones listed, just over 75% are singletons. Germline loops: CDR1 GTSNPN, CDR2 SVGIG (reference sequence). V lost 2 bases to trimming and J lost 6 bases; unmatched junction nucleotides: 12. The CDR3 is 16 amino acids. There are a few counts of this clone. V is TRBV30 and J is TRBJ1-5; 8 bases agree with TRBD1. The TCR originated in a woman in her twenties or thirties in good health and CMV-seropositive. The sequencing sample was made of PBMCs. The CDR3 region has the DNA TGTGCCTGGAGTCCAAAGGACAGGGTATTGTTTCAGCCCCAGCATTTT. This translates into CAWSPKDRVLFQPQHF.